This T cell receptor (beta chain) stems from a study of blood T cells in healthy people across ages (dated by TCRdb to the mid-2010s). Turning to the overall study: In model experiments, template switching captured roughly one uniquely barcoded TCR beta cDNA molecule for every two T cells. To avoid experimental bias, donors of different ages were spread randomly across the sequencing lanes. For two donors (one aged 18 to 30 and one aged 80 or older), the study analyzed two additional independent replicas of 1 million unique cDNA reads from the same blood draw. Age-related changes in TCR beta repertoire diversity were measured in the study by deep sequencing normalized with unique cDNA molecular identifiers. The donors were divided into four age groups: young (average approximately 16 years), middle-aged (roughly 42), aged (about 62) and long-lived (approximately 74). Study-wide findings and limitations: The percentage of naive T cells measured by flow cytometry correlated strongly with observed TCR beta diversity. Bulk unsorted PBMC profiling prevented conclusive comparison of naive and antigen-experienced compartments. Observed TCR beta diversity per million T cells fell roughly linearly with age, and a significant reduction was already apparent by age roughly 40. Estimates of total diversity from one million sequenced T cells were regarded as lower bounds and underestimates. Compared with the aged group, the long-lived group had more naive CD4+ T cells, fewer expanded clones and increased TCR diversity, a pattern suggesting age selection. Because the CMV infection status of the donors was unknown, age-related changes in expanded clonotypes may potentially have been confounded.

The method was 5' RACE. Data came from an Illumina HiSeq 2500. A second PCR of about 6 to 12 cycles was run with a J-beta primer mix and a sample-barcoded 5' primer. Each TCR beta cDNA molecule received a unique molecular identifier from a template-switch 5' adaptor carrying 12 random nucleotides. Each sample yielded at least 3 million CDR3-containing paired-end reads. First-strand cDNA synthesis was performed from all RNA using the Mint cDNA synthesis kit, with priming by a TRBC-specific oligonucleotide. All cDNA was treated with uracil-DNA glycosylase and then went through a first 18-cycle PCR with the universal primers M1SS and BC2_uni_R. Per the original workflow: For normalization, 1 million high-quality reads, each with a distinct molecular identifier, were randomly selected from each sample. Instead of being binned into consensus sequences, reads with shared molecular identifiers were discarded. CDR3 identification, clonotype clustering and error correction used MiTCR with a Q25 quality threshold and the strictest error-elimination algorithm. A nonparametric unseen species model with Euler transformation was used to estimate lower-bound total TCR beta diversity. TCRdb applied fastp at Q25 and MiXCR to the public reads, then kept only in-frame beta chains. Each entry merges the rows of one CDR3 protein and shows their most common DNA and genes. TCRdb, not the original authors, processed these V and J calls. The sample has more than 1,400,000 distinct CDR3 sequences on record, 42% of them singletons. 7% to 9.5% of the sample is held by the ten biggest clonotypes.

The approximately 41 donors, aged about 6 to 95 years, were systemically healthy Caucasian individuals from Russia. Roughly 9.5 milliliters of peripheral blood were drawn from each donor into EDTA-treated Vacutainer tubes. Ficoll-Paque density-gradient centrifugation was used to isolate PBMCs, with at least 7 million per sample. Total RNA, at least 5 micrograms per sample, was extracted from PBMCs with Trizol reagent. Naive CD45RAhigh/CD27high T cell percentages were measured by flow cytometry on a PBMC aliquot from every donor. Trimming at the junction amounts to 10 bases on V and 10 bases on J, and the germline ends lie 14 bases apart. Spanning cysteine to phenylalanine, the CDR3 consists of 12 amino acids. Only the CDR3 DNA is retained, 36 bases long and in frame from the first base. CDR1 and CDR2, per the germline V gene (reference sequence), are MNHNY and SVGAGI. Worth noting for this clonotype: It lacks a known antigen. Base qualities are not at hand, and no much larger clone is one base apart.

The rearranged segments are TRBV6-6 and TRBJ1-6, with the D segment identity uncertain. Sequenced material: blood. The sequence was obtained from a woman aged 18-29 years in good health. The DNA sequence follows: TGTGCCACCCTGGGTAACGACTCACCCCTCCACTTT. Translated, it reads CATLGNDSPLHF.